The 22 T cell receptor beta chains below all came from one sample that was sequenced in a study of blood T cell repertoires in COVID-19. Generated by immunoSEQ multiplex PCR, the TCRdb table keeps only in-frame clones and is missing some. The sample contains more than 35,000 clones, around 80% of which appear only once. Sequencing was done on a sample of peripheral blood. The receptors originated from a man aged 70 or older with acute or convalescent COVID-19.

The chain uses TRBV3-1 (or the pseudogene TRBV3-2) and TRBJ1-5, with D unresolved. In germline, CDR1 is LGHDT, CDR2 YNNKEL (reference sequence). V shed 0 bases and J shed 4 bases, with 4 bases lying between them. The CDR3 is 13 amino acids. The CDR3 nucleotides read TGTGCCAGCAGCCAAGATCTAAATCAGCCCCAGCATTTT. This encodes CASSQDLNQPQHF.

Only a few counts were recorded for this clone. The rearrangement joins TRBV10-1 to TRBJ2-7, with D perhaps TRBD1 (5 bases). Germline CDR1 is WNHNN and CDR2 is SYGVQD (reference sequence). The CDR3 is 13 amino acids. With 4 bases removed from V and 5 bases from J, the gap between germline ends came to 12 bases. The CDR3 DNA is TGCGCCAGCAGTGTTAGGGAAGGGGACGAGCAGTACTTC. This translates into CASSVREGDEQYF.

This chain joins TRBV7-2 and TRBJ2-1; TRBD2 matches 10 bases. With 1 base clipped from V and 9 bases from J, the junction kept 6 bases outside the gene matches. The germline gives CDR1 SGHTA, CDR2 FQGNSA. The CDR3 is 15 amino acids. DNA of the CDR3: TGTGCCAGCAGCTTAGAGCGGGGGGGAGAGCGTGAGCAGTTCTTC. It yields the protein CASSLERGGEREQFF.

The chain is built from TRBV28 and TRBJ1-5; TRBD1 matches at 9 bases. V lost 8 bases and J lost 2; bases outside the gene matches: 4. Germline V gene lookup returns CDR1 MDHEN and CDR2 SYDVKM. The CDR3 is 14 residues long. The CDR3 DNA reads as TGTGCCAGCCTAAGGACAGGGGGCAATCAGCCCCAGCATTTT. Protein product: CASLRTGGNQPQHF.

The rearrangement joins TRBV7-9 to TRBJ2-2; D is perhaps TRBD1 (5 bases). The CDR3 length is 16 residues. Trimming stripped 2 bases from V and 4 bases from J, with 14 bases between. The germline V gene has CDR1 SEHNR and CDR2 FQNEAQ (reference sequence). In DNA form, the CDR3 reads TGTGCCAGCAGCTTAAGTATAGACAGCCGCACCGGGGAGCTGTTTTTT. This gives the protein CASSLSIDSRTGELFF. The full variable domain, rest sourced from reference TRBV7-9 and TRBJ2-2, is DTGVSQNPRHKITKRGQNVTFRCDPISEHNRLYWYRQTLGQGPEFLTYFQNEAQLEKSRLLSDRFSAERPKGSFSTLEIQRTEQGDSAMYLCASSLSIDSRTGELFFGEGSRLTVL.

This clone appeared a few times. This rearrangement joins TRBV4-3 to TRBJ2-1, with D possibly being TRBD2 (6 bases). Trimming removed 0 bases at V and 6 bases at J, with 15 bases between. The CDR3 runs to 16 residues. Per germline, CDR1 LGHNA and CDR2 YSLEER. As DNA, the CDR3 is TGCGCCAGCAGCCAAGATTACGGGAGTTTCGGCAATGAGCAGTTCTTC. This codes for CASSQDYGSFGNEQFF.

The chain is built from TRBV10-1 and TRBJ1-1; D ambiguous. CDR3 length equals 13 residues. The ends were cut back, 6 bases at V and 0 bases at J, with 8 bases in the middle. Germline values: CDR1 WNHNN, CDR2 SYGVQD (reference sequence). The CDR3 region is CASRVGLNTEAFF. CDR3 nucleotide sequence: TGCGCCAGCAGAGTCGGGTTGAACACTGAAGCTTTCTTT.

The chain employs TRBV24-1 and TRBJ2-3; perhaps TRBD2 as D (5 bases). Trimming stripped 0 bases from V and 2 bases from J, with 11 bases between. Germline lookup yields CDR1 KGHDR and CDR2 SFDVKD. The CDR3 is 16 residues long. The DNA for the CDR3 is TGTGCCACCAGTGATTTGAGCGGCAGAACCACAGATACGCAGTATTTT. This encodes CATSDLSGRTTDTQYF.

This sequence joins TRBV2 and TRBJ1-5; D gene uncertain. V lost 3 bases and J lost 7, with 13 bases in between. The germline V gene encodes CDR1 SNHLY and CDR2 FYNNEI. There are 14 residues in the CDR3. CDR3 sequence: CASSEATGEQPQHF. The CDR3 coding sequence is TGTGCCAGCAGTGAGGCGACTGGGGAGCAGCCCCAGCATTTT.

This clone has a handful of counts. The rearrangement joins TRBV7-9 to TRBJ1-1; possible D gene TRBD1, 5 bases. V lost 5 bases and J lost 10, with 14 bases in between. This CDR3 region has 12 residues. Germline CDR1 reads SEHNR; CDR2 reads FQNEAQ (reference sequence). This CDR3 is CASSRAGSGAFF. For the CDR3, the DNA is TGTGCCAGCAGCCGAGCAGGGTCTGGAGCTTTCTTT.

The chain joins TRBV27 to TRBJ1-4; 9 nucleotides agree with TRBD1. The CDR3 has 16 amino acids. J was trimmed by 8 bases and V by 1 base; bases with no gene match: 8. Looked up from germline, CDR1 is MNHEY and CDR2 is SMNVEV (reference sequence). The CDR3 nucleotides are TGTGCCAGCAGTTTATTGCAGGACAGGGGTAAAGAAAAACTGTTTTTT. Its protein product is CASSLLQDRGKEKLFF.

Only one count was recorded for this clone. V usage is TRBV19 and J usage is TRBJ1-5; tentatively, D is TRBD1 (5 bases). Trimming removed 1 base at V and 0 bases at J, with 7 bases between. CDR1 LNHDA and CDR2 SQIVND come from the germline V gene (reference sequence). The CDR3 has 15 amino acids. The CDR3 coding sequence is TGTGCCAGTAGTATAGCAGGGATTAGCAATCAGCCCCAGCATTTT. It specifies CASSIAGISNQPQHF.

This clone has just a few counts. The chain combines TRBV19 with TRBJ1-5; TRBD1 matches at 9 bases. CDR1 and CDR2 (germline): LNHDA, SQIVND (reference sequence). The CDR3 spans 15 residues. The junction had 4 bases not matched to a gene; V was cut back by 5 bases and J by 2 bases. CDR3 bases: TGTGCCAGTAGTCCGACAGGGGGTGGCAATCAGCCCCAGCATTTT. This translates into CASSPTGGGNQPQHF.

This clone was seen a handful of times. CDR3 sequence reads: CASRGQLNQPQHF. As DNA, the CDR3 is TGTGCCAGCAGGGGACAGCTCAATCAGCCCCAGCATTTT. V usage is TRBV28 and J usage is TRBJ1-5; the match to TRBD1 covers 7 bases. The V gene end was trimmed by 6 bases and the J gene end by 3 bases; junction bases not matched to a gene: 2. Germline CDR1 MDHEN, CDR2 SYDVKM. CDR3 length: 13 amino acids.

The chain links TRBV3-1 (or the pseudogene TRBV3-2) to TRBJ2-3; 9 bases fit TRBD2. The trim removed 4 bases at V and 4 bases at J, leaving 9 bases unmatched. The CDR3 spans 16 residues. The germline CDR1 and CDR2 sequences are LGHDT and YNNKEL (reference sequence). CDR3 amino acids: CASSPLAGKASDTQYF. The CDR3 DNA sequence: TGTGCCAGCAGCCCTCTAGCGGGGAAGGCCTCAGATACGCAGTATTTT.

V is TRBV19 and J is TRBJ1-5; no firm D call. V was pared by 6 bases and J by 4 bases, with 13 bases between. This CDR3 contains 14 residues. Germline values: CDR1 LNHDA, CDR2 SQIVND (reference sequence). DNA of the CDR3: TGTGCCAGTAGGCTAGGGTCGGGGAATCAGCCCCAGCATTTT. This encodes CASRLGSGNQPQHF.

In DNA form, the CDR3 reads TGTGCCAGCTCACCACCCCCGGGGAAAGAGACCCAGTACTTC. Translation: CASSPPPGKETQYF. V is TRBV18 and J is TRBJ2-5; a weak D match, TRBD2 (5 bases). The V gene lost 0 bases and the J gene lost 3 bases, with 8 bases spanning the gap. The germline gives CDR1 KGHSH, CDR2 LQKENI. This CDR3 is 14 amino acids long.

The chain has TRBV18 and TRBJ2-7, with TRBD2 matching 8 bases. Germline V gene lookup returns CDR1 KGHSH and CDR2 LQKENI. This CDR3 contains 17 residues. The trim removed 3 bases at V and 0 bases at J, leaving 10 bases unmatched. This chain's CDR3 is CASSPPIGGGSSYEQYF. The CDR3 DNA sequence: TGTGCCAGCTCACCCCCGATCGGGGGGGGCAGCTCCTACGAGCAGTACTTC.

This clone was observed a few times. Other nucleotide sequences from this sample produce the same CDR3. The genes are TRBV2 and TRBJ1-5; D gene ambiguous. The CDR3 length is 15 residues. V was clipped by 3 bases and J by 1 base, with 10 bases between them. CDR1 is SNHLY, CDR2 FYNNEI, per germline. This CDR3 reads CASSEDRGSNQPQHF. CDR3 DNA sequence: TGTGCCAGCAGTGAGGATCGGGGAAGCAATCAGCCCCAGCATTTT.

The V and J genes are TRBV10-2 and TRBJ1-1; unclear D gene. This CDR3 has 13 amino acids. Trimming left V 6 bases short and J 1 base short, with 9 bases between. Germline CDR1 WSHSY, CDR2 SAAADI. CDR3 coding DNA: TGCGCCAGCAGCGCCAACAGGAACACTGAAGCTTTCTTT. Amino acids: CASSANRNTEAFF.

CDR3 loop: CAWSVLGTGGHNEQFF. Written as DNA, the CDR3 is TGTGCCTGGAGTGTACTAGGGACAGGGGGTCACAATGAGCAGTTCTTC. The rearrangement joins TRBV30 to TRBJ2-1; 11 bases fit TRBD1. The length of the CDR3 is 16 residues. Per the germline V gene, CDR1 is GTSNPN and CDR2 is SVGIG (reference sequence). With V trimmed by 0 bases and J by 5 bases, 6 bases remained unmatched.

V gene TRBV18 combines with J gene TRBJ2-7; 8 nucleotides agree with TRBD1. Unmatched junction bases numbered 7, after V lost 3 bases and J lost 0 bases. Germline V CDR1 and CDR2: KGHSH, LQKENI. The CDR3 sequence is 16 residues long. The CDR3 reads CASSPSGQAISYEQYF. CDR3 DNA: TGTGCCAGCTCACCCTCGGGACAGGCCATCTCCTACGAGCAGTACTTC.